The clone carrying this T cell receptor (beta chain) was counted only a few times. This entry comes from a study of T cells after yellow fever vaccination. TCRdb re-called the 5' RACE reads with MiXCR, one entry per CDR3 protein. The sample lists nearly 300,000 distinct CDR3 sequences, roughly 9% occurring once. The sequencing here drew on CD4+ T cells sorted from PBMCs, taken 5 days after the yellow fever booster vaccination. This TCR was recovered from a man aged 18 to 29 who received the YFV17D yellow fever vaccine.

Here the CDR3 reads CASSFGSGNTEAFF. CDR3 nucleotides: TGCGCCAGCAGCTTCGGGTCCGGGAACACTGAAGCTTTCTTT. J is TRBJ1-1 and V is TRBV5-1; D ambiguous. The length of the CDR3 is 14 residues. In germline, CDR1 is SGHRS, CDR2 YFSETQ. V was trimmed by 2 bases and J by 1 base, leaving 9 bases between them.